This paragraph covers one TCR beta chain sequence. Its antigen is still unknown. Per-base qualities were not stored, and no clone one base away is much larger. Library prep was done by the immunoSEQ multiplex PCR assay. For the multiplex PCR, a mixture combining 60 forward primers for TCR Vbeta segments and 13 reverse primers for TCR Jbeta segments was used. Amplification of the CDR3 region of rearranged TCR beta genes was performed with a multiplex PCR assay on genomic DNA. The Illumina HiSeq System was used to sequence the amplified TCR beta libraries as 87-base-pair reads. On the authors' methods: A later analysis counted tens of millions of unique TCR beta chains across the 670 or so repertoires, and roughly 9.9 million of these chains were shared by at least two donors. Raw reads were error-corrected and collapsed into unique sequences with a nearest-neighbor algorithm that merged closely related sequences to remove PCR and sequencing errors. V, D and J gene segments were assigned by aligning CDR3 sequences to IMGT reference sequences. Each retained sequence needed at least a six-nucleotide match to both a V gene segment and a J gene segment. Rearrangements were classified as productive when the CDR3 lacked stop codons and remained in frame with V and J, and all other rearrangements were classified as non-productive. Following IMGT convention, CDR3 was defined as the stretch from the second conserved V-encoded cysteine up to the conserved J-encoded phenylalanine. In an earlier analysis of 500 to 650 of the donors, sequences lacking an unambiguous match to a single V gene segment were excluded. In an earlier analysis of approximately 560 of the donors, a V segment was called functional when productive rearrangements were above 56.7%, and segregating when the standard deviation between donors exceeded 5%. A statistical classification framework was built to diagnose cytomegalovirus status from the catalog of TCR beta chain sequences. V and J gene assignment, in a later analysis, came from comparing TCR nucleotide sequences with IMGT/GENE-DB human TR gene sequences. The TCRdist pipeline was used in a later analysis to assign CDR3 sequences and most-parsimonious VDJ recombination scenarios. In a later analysis, each TCR beta chain was defined by its CDR3 amino acid sequence together with its V-gene family, and reads lacking a unique V-gene family were excluded. To address suspected cross-contamination and a sequencing artifact, a later analysis removed approximately 590 highly shared, low-generation-probability nucleotide sequences. A later analysis calculated a clonal expansion index for each public chain from normalized within-repertoire ranks of inferred template counts. Generation probabilities in a later analysis came from a VDJ recombination model fitted to out-of-frame rearrangements, and those results were checked against IGoR. In a later analysis, hypergeometric tests were used to score TCR-TCR, TCR-HLA and TCR-CMV co-occurrence, with a repertoire-size bias correction applied to TCR pairs. A later analysis estimated false discovery rates by permuting HLA or CMV assignments 20 times. In a later analysis, co-occurring TCRs were grouped with DBSCAN, and TCRdist sequence similarity was added when clustering was performed within HLA-allele-positive subsets. Co-occurrence clustering excluded repertoires with fewer than 30,000 or more than 120,000 public chains, plus five with anomalous nucleotide sharing. Imported from immuneACCESS, the table was reduced by TCRdb to in-frame sequences with V and J called. These copies leave out some clones; in studies compared against another copy, an unresolved V gene accounts for under half, and the cause of the remainder is not known. V, J and clone size are those of that table, while D and trimming were read from the DNA. This sample lists 100,000 to 150,000 clones; approximately 80% were detected once. Around 3% of the sample comes from the top ten.

The CDR1 and CDR2 encoded by the germline V gene are MRHNA and SNTAGT. From the cysteine up to the phenylalanine, the CDR3 has a length of 13 residues. Only the CDR3 DNA stays, 39 bases, in frame from base 1. V lost 7 bases and J lost 1 base; the stretch between them is 10 bases long. This record belongs to a study of cytomegalovirus exposure and HLA in healthy donors (dated by TCRdb to the late 2010s). With respect to the entire study: According to an earlier analysis of several hundred of the donors, about 180 million T cells yielded 117 million unique TCR beta sequences and about 300 Gb of sequence data. An early release covering more than 500 HLA-typed donors comprised approximately 290 gigabases of sequencing data and 85 million or so unique TCR sequences. Of the roughly 410 genotyped donors, roughly 80% were placed in the genetic ancestry cluster associated with self-reported Caucasian donors. The study aimed to test whether signatures of past pathogen exposure could be identified by cataloging public T cell receptors. The T cell repertoires of some 670 subjects were profiled by immunosequencing and related to cytomegalovirus serostatus. Along with the approximately 650-subject first cohort, a separate validation cohort of over a hundred different subjects was used. To predict cytomegalovirus infection status, the study brought together high-throughput TCR immunosequencing, statistical association of individual TCRs with disease status, and machine learning. To study patterns of TCR occurrence, a later analysis re-analyzed previously published TCR beta repertoires from more than 550 donors and added high-resolution HLA genotyping. Rather than using new phenotypic data, the later analysis identified candidate immune exposures from TCR beta sequences and from how often those sequences occurred across donors. An earlier analysis of 587 of the donors used high-throughput TCR beta sequencing to judge whether each TCR beta V gene segment behaved as functional or pseudogenic. Alongside the repertoire data, information on donor age, sex, ethnicity and CMV serostatus was compiled. In a later genetic analysis, genome-wide SNP genotypes for about 55% of the roughly 700 donors were used, and that subset was treated as a discovery cohort. Every discovery cohort repertoire had been produced on one sequencing platform. HLA typing covered class I and class II loci at four-digit resolution. The number of typed donors differed by locus: about 620-640 for A, B, C, DRB1 and DQB1; some 500 for DQA1; fewer than 610 for DPA1; and 450 to 480 for DPB1. Because of strong linkage in the cohort, roughly five DR-DQ haplotypes were treated as single units for association and clustering. Among several hundred genotyped donors of the cohort, an average of around 240,000 unique TCR beta nucleotide sequences was sequenced per donor, of which about 18% were non-productive.

What the work shows at the level of the full study, not this receptor alone: A later analysis found that HLA-associated TCR beta chains were more clonally expanded and had lower generation probabilities than equally common non-associated chains. The authors suggested that the approach could potentially be extended to other disease states and immunological phenotypes. Broadly in line with IMGT annotations, most TCR beta V segments showed up in productive rearrangements about 87% or about 30% of the time in an earlier analysis of some 590 of the donors. The sequencing pipeline was judged likely to have produced a cluster of highly shared sequence variants as a technical artifact. Cytomegalovirus status was reported to be diagnosed by the classifier with high specificity and sensitivity in both the original and validation cohorts. Across donors, most TCR sequences were observed very rarely, whereas some public TCRs were present in many individuals. A later genetic analysis reported fewer N-insertions in productive TCRs among donors in an Asian-associated ancestry cluster than the roughly 720-donor mean. A total of 164 TCR beta chains were listed by the study as associated with cytomegalovirus. A few of the identified cytomegalovirus-associated TCR beta chains were confirmed in vitro to be specific for cytomegalovirus antigens. Correlated functional status among segregating V segments might reflect linkage disequilibrium, but an unknown experimental factor could not be ruled out. Presence/absence analyses assumed roughly uniform sequencing depth across donors, an assumption that may not hold. In this cohort, only TCR beta chains were sequenced, and detectable features were limited by the absence of alpha or paired-chain data. Some IMGT-functional V segments, including TRBV6-2 and TRBV6-3, could not be distinguished by the 87-base-pair reads and were therefore excluded. The earlier analysis of 450 to 700 of the donors excluded seventeen rarely observed V segments, including chromosome 9 orphons, because counts were too low. According to a later analysis, most CMV-associated TCR beta chains appeared to be HLA-restricted, and the HLA associations seemed to be driven largely by CMV exposure. Because HLA typing was missing for some donors at each locus, association tests included only the typed subset. Immune exposure information for the cohort was limited to CMV serostatus. An association between a missense DCLRE1C variant and V-gene and J-gene trimming of TCR beta chains was found in a later genetic analysis and replicated in an independent cohort. A further reported finding was that TCR beta sequences accurately predicted the HLA-A and HLA-B alleles for most subjects in the first cohort. A later analysis reported that several top co-occurrence clusters appeared linked to parvovirus B19, influenza, CMV and Epstein-Barr virus. In a later analysis, TCR association rates were found to vary across HLA loci, with the most associated TCRs seen for DRB1 alleles and the fewest for HLA-C alleles. In a later analysis, more than 15,000 TCR beta sequences were associated with specific HLA alleles at a false discovery rate of 0.05. Assigning TCR associations to individual alleles was difficult when HLA alleles, especially DR and DQ, strongly co-occurred.

In total, roughly 710 healthy bone marrow donors made up the cohort. Cohort members were all nominally healthy when sampled, although unrecorded immune exposures were likely present. The donor tested CMV seronegative and was one of the 352 seronegative cohort members. A peripheral blood sample was provided by each donor, and peripheral blood mononuclear cells were used for TCR beta sequencing. Genomic DNA extraction from the blood cell samples was performed with the Qiagen DNeasy Blood Extraction Kit. This TCR came from a boy aged 2 to 10 in good health and CMV-seronegative. The receptor chain draws on TRBV6-4 and TRBJ1-1; the D gene is possibly TRBD1, with 5 bases matching. Sequenced input: PBMCs. The CDR3 is CASNGAPNTEAFF. DNA sequence: TGTGCCAGCAATGGGGCTCCGAACACTGAAGCTTTCTTT.